The 15 T cell receptor beta chains below were found in one sample sequenced in a study of identical twins. TCRdb fed the 5' RACE reads into MiXCR, producing one record per CDR3 protein. Among a few hundred thousand distinct CDR3 sequences listed, approximately 9.1% were seen once. Sequencing was carried out using naive T cells sorted from blood. These receptors were collected from a woman aged 50 to 60 in good health.

This clonotype was seen only a few times. The chain employs TRBV19 and TRBJ2-3; TRBD2 agrees at 7 bases. Germline assignment: CDR1 LNHDA and CDR2 SQIVND (reference sequence). This CDR3 spans 14 amino acids. Trimming cost V 8 bases and J 3 bases; bases outside gene matches: 8. The CDR3, as DNA: TGTGCCAGTGCCCTCCCCGGGGGGACAGATACGCAGTATTTT. Its protein product is CASALPGGTDTQYF.

This clonotype has a count of ten or more. This sequence joins TRBV12-3 or TRBV12-4 and TRBJ2-3; perhaps D is TRBD1 or TRBD2 (5 bases each). Trimming pared 3 bases from V and 3 bases from J, leaving 22 bases between. CDR3 length: 18 amino acids. The CDR3 region has the DNA TGTGCCAGCAGTTTCTCCAATATTGGGGGATCTCTTACAGATACGCAGTATTTT. The encoded protein is CASSFSNIGGSLTDTQYF.

This clonotype has only a few counts. This chain connects TRBV27 to TRBJ2-1; perhaps D is TRBD1 or TRBD2 (5 bases each). The CDR3 runs to 13 residues. V was pared by 5 bases and J by 10 bases, with 15 bases between. Germline V gene data show CDR1 as MNHEY and CDR2 as SMNVEV (reference sequence). CDR3 loop: CASSPNRGGEQFF. In DNA form, the CDR3 reads TGTGCCAGCAGTCCCAATCGGGGCGGGGAGCAGTTCTTC.

This clonotype was seen repeatedly, ten times or more. This chain joins TRBV15 and TRBJ1-2, with a weak D call TRBD1 (6 bases). The CDR3 length is 15 residues. V was trimmed by 2 bases and J by 1 base, leaving 11 bases between them. Germline V gives CDR1 LNHNV, CDR2 YYDKDF (reference sequence). CDR3 sequence reads: CATSRPTGLNYGYTF. CDR3 DNA: TGTGCCACCAGCAGACCTACAGGGCTTAACTATGGCTACACCTTC.

The chain carries TRBV11-2 and TRBJ2-5; 8 bases are shared with TRBD2. The CDR3 consists of 14 residues. Trimming took 5 bases from V and 2 from J; bases not matched to a gene: 4. CDR1 SGHAT and CDR2 FQNNGV come from the germline V gene. DNA of the CDR3: TGTGCCAGCAGCCAGGGACTAGAACAAGAGACCCAGTACTTC. It codes for CASSQGLEQETQYF.

This chain links TRBV5-1 with TRBJ2-3, with D maybe TRBD1 (5 bases). The germline CDR1 and CDR2 sequences are SGHRS and YFSETQ. The CDR3 runs 14 residues. Trimming pared 5 bases from V and 4 bases from J, leaving 14 bases between. CDR3 nucleotides: TGCGCCAGCAGTTCGGACCCCAGGGCAGATACGCAGTATTTT. Its protein is CASSSDPRADTQYF.

This clonotype occurred a few times. CDR3 DNA: TGTGCCAGCAGTTATGTGACGGGAGGGTCTTGGAATGAGCAGTTCTTC. This translates into CASSYVTGGSWNEQFF. The V call is TRBV6-6, the J call TRBJ2-1; 8 nucleotides agree with TRBD2. Germline V gene sequence: CDR1 MNHNY, CDR2 SVGAGI (reference sequence). This CDR3 has 16 amino acids. V was pared by 3 bases and J by 7 bases, with 11 bases of the junction left unmatched.

The CDR3 region is CATSGRGQLNEQFF. The CDR3 coding sequence is TGTGCCACCAGTGGCAGGGGGCAACTCAATGAGCAGTTCTTC. The V call is TRBV24-1, the J call TRBJ2-1, with 8 bases aligning to TRBD1. Unmatched junction bases numbered 5, after V lost 5 bases and J lost 6 bases. Per the germline V gene, CDR1 is KGHDR and CDR2 is SFDVKD. The CDR3 sequence is 14 residues long.

This clonotype appeared a few times. The chain uses TRBV5-5 and TRBJ1-1; D is undetermined. Deletions cut 2 bases from V and 1 base from J, with 12 bases between. Germline CDR1 and CDR2: SGHKS and YYEKEE (reference sequence). This CDR3 is 15 amino acids long. CDR3 coding DNA: TGTGCCAGCAGCTTTTTTTTAGACTCGAACACTGAAGCTTTCTTT. Translated: CASSFFLDSNTEAFF.

This clonotype was counted between two and nine times. The rearrangement links TRBV5-1 to TRBJ2-5; D gene uncertain. Germline V gene data show CDR1 as SGHRS and CDR2 as YFSETQ. Trimming removed 3 bases at V and 2 bases at J, with 14 bases between. The CDR3 is 15 residues long. CDR3 nucleotide sequence: TGCGCCAGCAGCTCCGCGCCAAATTCTCAAGAGACCCAGTACTTC. Translating it yields CASSSAPNSQETQYF.

The chain has TRBV6-5 and TRBJ1-5; no clear D. V lost 6 bases and J lost 4, with 13 bases in between. CDR3 length equals 14 residues. CDR1 MNHEY and CDR2 SVGAGI come from the germline V gene. The CDR3 coding sequence is TGTGCCAGCAGCCCAACCGGGAAAAATCAGCCCCAGCATTTT. It yields the protein CASSPTGKNQPQHF.

This clonotype was detected ten times or more. The chain joins TRBV12-3 or TRBV12-4 to TRBJ2-2; 7 bases map to TRBD2. This CDR3 has 16 residues. The trim removed 3 bases at V and 7 bases at J, leaving 11 bases unmatched. This chain's CDR3 is CASSFVPGGAGGELFF. CDR3 nucleotides: TGTGCCAGCAGTTTTGTTCCGGGAGGTGCCGGCGGGGAGCTGTTTTTT.

The J gene is TRBJ2-1, the V gene TRBV6-5; no definite D call. CDR3 length: 14 residues. The germline CDR1 and CDR2 sequences are MNHEY and SVGAGI. Trimming took 4 bases from V and 4 from J, leaving 11 bases between them. CDR3 DNA: TGTGCCAGCAGTTTTCCCGGCCTGTACAATGAGCAGTTCTTC. Its translation is CASSFPGLYNEQFF.

This sequence joins TRBV28 and TRBJ2-1; no definite D call. The germline V gene has CDR1 MDHEN and CDR2 SYDVKM. The CDR3 covers 12 residues. V was pared by 5 bases and J by 15 bases, with 17 bases between. The CDR3 loop is CASSPMSRGGFF. The CDR3, as DNA: TGTGCCAGCAGTCCAATGTCCCGCGGCGGGTTCTTC.

The table lists this clonotype with a few counts. V is TRBV6-5 and J is TRBJ2-1; D unresolved. V gave up 6 bases and J gave up 6 bases, with 21 bases separating them. Germline values: CDR1 MNHEY, CDR2 SVGAGI. The CDR3 is made up of 16 amino acids. The chain's CDR3 is CASSRLTAPHGNEQFF. CDR3 DNA: TGTGCCAGCAGCCGCCTTACAGCGCCTCACGGCAATGAGCAGTTCTTC.